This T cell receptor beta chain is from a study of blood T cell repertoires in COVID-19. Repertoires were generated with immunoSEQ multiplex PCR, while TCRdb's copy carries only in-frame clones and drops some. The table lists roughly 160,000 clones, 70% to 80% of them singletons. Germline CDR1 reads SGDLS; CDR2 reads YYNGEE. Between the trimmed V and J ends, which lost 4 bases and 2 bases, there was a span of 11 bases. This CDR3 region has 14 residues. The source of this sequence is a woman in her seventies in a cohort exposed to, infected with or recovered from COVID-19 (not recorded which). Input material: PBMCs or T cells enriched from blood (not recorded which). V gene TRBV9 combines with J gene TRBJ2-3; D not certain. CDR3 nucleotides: TGTGCCAGCAGCATTCGTTCAGACACAGATACGCAGTATTTT. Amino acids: CASSIRSDTDTQYF.